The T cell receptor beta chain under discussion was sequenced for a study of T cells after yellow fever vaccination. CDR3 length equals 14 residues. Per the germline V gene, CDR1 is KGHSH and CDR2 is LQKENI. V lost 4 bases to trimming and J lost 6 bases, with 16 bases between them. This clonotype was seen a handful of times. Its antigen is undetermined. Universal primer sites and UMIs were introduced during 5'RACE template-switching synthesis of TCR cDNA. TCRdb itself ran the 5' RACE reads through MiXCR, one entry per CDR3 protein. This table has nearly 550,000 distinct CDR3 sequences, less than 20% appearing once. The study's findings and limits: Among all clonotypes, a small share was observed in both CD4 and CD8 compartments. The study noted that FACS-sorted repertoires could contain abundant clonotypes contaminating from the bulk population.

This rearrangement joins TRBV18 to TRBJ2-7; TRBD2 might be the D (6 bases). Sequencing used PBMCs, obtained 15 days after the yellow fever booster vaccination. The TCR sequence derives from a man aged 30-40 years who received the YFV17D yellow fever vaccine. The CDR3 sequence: CASSQFTEGSEQYF. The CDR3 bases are TGTGCCAGCTCACAGTTCACGGAGGGTTCCGAGCAGTACTTC.